This T cell receptor (beta chain) was sequenced during a study of T cells in Graves' hyperthyroidism and ophthalmopathy. Study outcomes and limitations: Within blood appeared most thyroid clonotypes that had expanded above 0.001.

This clonotype was found a few times. Its antigen is undetermined. The CDR3 sequence is 14 residues long. The V end lost 0 bases, the J end lost 6 bases, and 9 bases lay between the germline ends. Germline-derived CDR1 and CDR2 are ENHRY and SYGVKD. RNA transcripts were the template for amplifying TCR beta CDR3 regions. First-round RT-PCR targeting the TCR CDR3 was performed with the HTBI primer set. TCRdb passed the multiplex PCR reads through MiXCR, listing each CDR3 protein once. The sample shows a few hundred thousand distinct CDR3 sequences, approximately 14% of them seen only once. The sequence was obtained from a woman in her 30s with Graves' hyperthyroidism. The sample consisted of blood. The chain joins TRBV10-3 to TRBJ2-1; D is unresolved. The CDR3, as DNA: TGTGCCATCAGTGAGTCGCCCGACTCCAATGAGCAGTTCTTC. Translation: CAISESPDSNEQFF.